This is a list of T cell receptor beta chains from one sample in a study of Graves' ophthalmopathy and Graves' hyperthyroidism. In TCRdb, the multiplex PCR reads were re-called with MiXCR into one record per CDR3 protein. The sample has some 400,000 distinct CDR3 sequences, 15% to 20% seen once. The source material was peripheral blood. The receptors stem from a woman under 30 with Graves' ophthalmopathy. Each CDR3 is given with its conserved first and last residue. D genes are given only for firm matches. Clone size is shown for a subset of rows, as once, few, many or a class of expanded clone.

TRBD1	few	TRBV12-3/TRBV12-4	TRBJ2-5	TGTGCCAGCAGAACAGGGGTGGAGGAGACCCAGTACTTC	CASRTGVEETQYF
-	many	TRBV3-1	TRBJ1-5	TGTGCCAGCAGCCAAGTGGCAGGGGTTAATCAGCCCCAGCATTTT	CASSQVAGVNQPQHF
-	many	TRBV20-1	TRBJ2-4	TGCAGTGCTAGAGTTTCTCGGGAGCAGGCCAAAAACATTCAGTACTTC	CSARVSREQAKNIQYF
-	many	TRBV7-2	TRBJ2-5	TGTGCCAGCAGCTTGGTTCCGGCGGGGGAGACCCAGTACTTC	CASSLVPAGETQYF
-	many	TRBV6-5	TRBJ1-5	TGTGCCAGCAGTTACAATAGCAATCAGCCCCAGCATTTT	CASSYNSNQPQHF
-	many	TRBV25-1	TRBJ1-1	TGTGCCAGCAGTGAATGGAGGGTGGGAACTGAAGCTTTCTTT	CASSEWRVGTEAFF
-	many	TRBV4-3	TRBJ2-2	TGCGCCAGCAGACCCACTAGGACCGGGGAGCTGTTTTTT	CASRPTRTGELFF
-	-	TRBV12-3/TRBV12-4	TRBJ2-7	TGTGCCAGCAGCTTTGACAGGTCCCCCGGTCTCTACGAGCAGTACTTC	CASSFDRSPGLYEQYF
-	many	TRBV19	TRBJ1-3	TGTGCCAGTAGTATATTGCCAGGGGCTGCTGGAAACACCATATATTTT	CASSILPGAAGNTIYF
-	-	TRBV12-3/TRBV12-4	TRBJ1-2	TGTGCCAGCAGCTTTACAGGGCCCGGCTACACCTTC	CASSFTGPGYTF
-	-	TRBV28	TRBJ2-2	TGTGCCAGCAGTTTCCCCAGGGGGGAGCTGTTTTTT	CASSFPRGELFF
-	many	TRBV5-1	TRBJ2-5	TGCGCCAGCAGCTTGGAAGCAGGGCAGGGGGAGACCCAGTACTTC	CASSLEAGQGETQYF